The 23 T cell receptor beta chains below all came from one sample that was sequenced in a study of PD-1 blockade in classical Hodgkin lymphoma. TCRdb's copy holds only in-frame clones and misses some; the assay was immunoSEQ multiplex PCR. The data hold about 21,000 clones, with 70% to 75% observed a single time. The time point: cycle 4 day 1 (C4D1), after 6 weeks of nivolumab. All trial patients relapsed after autologous stem cell transplantation. Sequencing used peripheral blood mononuclear cells (PBMCs), obtained before the fourth cycle of nivolumab. Source of these receptors: a human donor with classical Hodgkin lymphoma.

Only one count was recorded for this clone. The J gene is TRBJ2-7, the V gene TRBV19; a possible D gene is TRBD1 (5 bases). Germline-derived CDR1 and CDR2 are LNHDA and SQIVND (reference sequence). CDR3 length: 16 residues. Trimming stripped 0 bases from V and 2 bases from J, with 14 bases between. CDR3 sequence: CASSIDPEKGTYEQYF. The CDR3 DNA reads TGTGCCAGTAGTATAGATCCGGAAAAGGGGACCTACGAGCAGTACTTC.

There are a few counts of this clone. A read error may account for a junction end that differs from germline. The chain carries TRBV4-1 and TRBJ2-7, with TRBD2 identical over 11 bases. This CDR3 region has 16 residues. Germline V gives CDR1 MGHRA, CDR2 YSYEKL. The DNA for the CDR3 is TGCGCCAGCAGCAAAGAACTAGCGGGAGATATGTACGAGCAGTACTTC. It translates to CASSKELAGDMYEQYF.

The genes are TRBV6-6 and TRBJ2-1; 9 bases are shared with TRBD1. This CDR3 spans 11 amino acids. V gave up 0 bases and J gave up 15 bases; unmatched junction bases: 0. Germline values: CDR1 MNHNY, CDR2 SVGAGI (reference sequence). The chain's CDR3 is CASSYSGQGFF. The CDR3 DNA reads TGTGCCAGCAGTTACTCGGGACAGGGGTTCTTC.

The chain uses TRBV7-9 and TRBJ2-7; 14 bases fit TRBD2. V gave up 5 bases and J gave up 3 bases; unmatched junction bases: 9. This CDR3 region has 17 residues. Looked up from germline, CDR1 is SEHNR and CDR2 is FQNEAQ (reference sequence). Written as DNA, the CDR3 is TGTGCCAGCAGCCCGGGGACTAGCGGGAGCGTGGACTACGAGCAGTACTTC. Protein: CASSPGTSGSVDYEQYF.

J is TRBJ2-1 and V is TRBV6-1; 7 bases align to TRBD2. V dropped 3 bases and J dropped 0; count of bases not matched to a gene: 8. The CDR3 runs to 17 residues. Looked up from germline, CDR1 is MNHNS and CDR2 is SASEGT. CDR3 DNA sequence: TGTGCCAGCAGTGACAGAACAACTAGCGACTCCTACAATGAGCAGTTCTTC. This encodes CASSDRTTSDSYNEQFF.

The genes are TRBV6-1 and TRBJ2-5; D unresolved. This CDR3 contains 14 residues. Trimming removed 0 bases from V and 1 base from J, with 6 bases in between. The germline V gene has CDR1 MNHNS and CDR2 SASEGT. The CDR3 loop is CASSEAPIQETQYF. As DNA, the CDR3 is TGTGCCAGCAGTGAAGCGCCTATCCAAGAGACCCAGTACTTC.

V is TRBV29-1 and J is TRBJ2-1; D not resolved. V lost 7 bases to trimming and J lost 3 bases, with 4 bases between them. The length of the CDR3 is 10 residues. CDR1 is SQVTM, CDR2 ANQGSEA, per germline. The CDR3 loop is CSGGYNEQFF. CDR3 coding DNA: TGCAGCGGGGGCTACAATGAGCAGTTCTTC.

The chain joins TRBV7-9 to TRBJ2-1; TRBD2 matches 10 bases. The CDR3 consists of 15 residues. The ends lost 1 base at V and 7 bases at J; junction bases unmatched: 4. Germline loops: CDR1 SEHNR, CDR2 FQNEAQ (reference sequence). The CDR3 spells CASSLGASGSNEQFF. CDR3 nucleotides: TGTGCCAGCAGCTTAGGGGCTAGCGGGAGTAATGAGCAGTTCTTC.

This clone was detected once. The chain joins TRBV7-8 to TRBJ1-5, with a possible D match to TRBD1 (6 bases). Looked up from germline, CDR1 is SGHVS and CDR2 is FQNEAQ. V dropped 5 bases and J dropped 5 bases, with 16 bases sitting between them. This CDR3 spans 15 amino acids. CDR3: CASSPSAQGYQPQHF. The CDR3 bases are TGTGCCAGCAGCCCCTCGGCACAGGGATATCAGCCCCAGCATTTT.

V and J are TRBV11-1 and TRBJ2-1; 9 bases fit TRBD2. Trimming removed 3 bases from V and 7 bases from J; junction bases left unmatched: 1. Germline loops: CDR1 SGHAT, CDR2 FQDESV (reference sequence). This CDR3 is 13 amino acids long. CDR3 residues: CASSLREGNEQFF. CDR3 bases: TGTGCCAGCAGCTTGCGGGAGGGTAATGAGCAGTTCTTC.

The rearrangement links TRBV4-1 to TRBJ2-7; TRBD1 or TRBD2 may be the D gene (5 bases each). The CDR3 covers 15 residues. Trimming removed 0 bases from V and 0 bases from J, with 9 bases in between. CDR1 MGHRA and CDR2 YSYEKL come from the germline V gene. CDR3 amino acids: CASSQEGRHSYEQYF. CDR3 coding DNA: TGCGCCAGCAGCCAAGAGGGACGCCACTCCTACGAGCAGTACTTC.

The chain employs TRBV6-1 and TRBJ1-5; 7 positions match TRBD1. The CDR3 is 17 amino acids. The V segment lost 2 bases and the J segment 3 bases; nucleotides outside the gene matches: 10. Germline-derived CDR1 and CDR2 are MNHNS and SASEGT. The CDR3 is CASSEQVGTATNQPQHF. The CDR3 region has the DNA TGTGCCAGCAGTGAACAAGTAGGGACAGCCACCAATCAGCCCCAGCATTTT.

V is TRBV6-1 and J is TRBJ2-5, with 10 bases matching TRBD1. V dropped 2 bases and J dropped 3; count of bases not matched to a gene: 6. From germline, CDR1 is MNHNS and CDR2 SASEGT. CDR3 length: 16 residues. In DNA form, the CDR3 reads TGTGCCAGCAGTGAATTTGCCGGGACAGGGGAAGAGACCCAGTACTTC. Translation gives CASSEFAGTGEETQYF.

The chain couples TRBV10-2 to TRBJ1-2; D ambiguous. V lost 4 bases to trimming and J lost 5 bases, with 11 bases between them. Germline loops: CDR1 WSHSY, CDR2 SAAADI. This CDR3 contains 13 residues. As DNA, the CDR3 is TGCGCCAGCAGTGTAGACGGAACATATGGCTACACCTTC. Amino acids: CASSVDGTYGYTF.

The chain employs TRBV10-2 and TRBJ2-7; no clear D gene. Germline V CDR1 and CDR2: WSHSY, SAAADI. V was cut by 5 bases and J by 3 bases, with 11 bases left in between. The CDR3 totals 13 residues. The CDR3 reads CASSNGGSYEQYF. The CDR3 region has the DNA TGCGCCAGCAGTAACGGCGGAAGCTACGAGCAGTACTTC.

This clone was seen only a few times. The V gene is TRBV7-9, the J gene TRBJ2-7; 8 nucleotides align to TRBD2. The ends lost 5 bases at V and 1 base at J; junction bases unmatched: 4. Germline V gene lookup returns CDR1 SEHNR and CDR2 FQNEAQ (reference sequence). The CDR3 extends over 14 amino acids. The CDR3 coding sequence is TGTGCCAGCAGCCTTAGCGGGAATTCCTACGAGCAGTACTTC. This sequence encodes CASSLSGNSYEQYF.

The chain recombines TRBV30 with TRBJ2-3, with TRBD2 as a possible D gene (5 bases). Trimming took 2 bases from V and 0 from J, leaving 15 bases between them. The CDR3 has 16 amino acids. Germline CDR1 GTSNPN, CDR2 SVGIG (reference sequence). This chain's CDR3 is CAWSQGLSGSTDTQYF. Here the CDR3 DNA reads TGTGCCTGGAGTCAAGGACTCTCGGGTAGCACAGATACGCAGTATTTT.

This clone was found once. The chain has TRBV18 and TRBJ2-3; D possibly corresponds to TRBD2 (7 bases). Trimming pared 2 bases from V and 6 bases from J, leaving 15 bases between. The CDR3 spans 15 residues. CDR1 is KGHSH, CDR2 LQKENI, per germline. This CDR3 is CASSPGGALLDTQYF. DNA for the CDR3: TGTGCCAGCTCACCAGGGGGGGCTCTCTTGGATACGCAGTATTTT. The entire variable domain, with the rest obtained from reference TRBV18 and TRBJ2-3, is as follows: NAGVMQNPRHLVRRRGQEARLRCSPMKGHSHVYWYRQLPEEGLKFMVYLQKENIIDESGMPKERFSAEFPKEGPSILRIQQVVRGDSAAYFCASSPGGALLDTQYFGPGTRLTVL.

The gene calls are TRBV10-1 and TRBJ2-2; D possibly corresponds to TRBD2 (6 bases). Germline V gene lookup returns CDR1 WNHNN and CDR2 SYGVQD (reference sequence). V dropped 8 bases and J dropped 5 bases, with 12 bases sitting between them. The CDR3 is 13 residues long. CDR3 region: CASQWGVTGELFF. The CDR3 region has the DNA TGCGCCAGCCAGTGGGGGGTTACCGGGGAGCTGTTTTTT.

This chain connects TRBV12-5 to TRBJ2-1, with 11 bases identical to TRBD2. CDR3 length: 17 residues. From germline, CDR1 is LGHNT and CDR2 FRNRAP. The junction had 7 bases not matched to a gene; V was cut back by 0 bases and J by 6 bases. The CDR3 spells CASGLVLTSGSFNEQFF. The CDR3 DNA follows: TGTGCTAGTGGTTTGGTACTAACTAGCGGGAGTTTCAATGAGCAGTTCTTC. Based on the CDR3 plus reference TRBV12-5 and TRBJ2-1, the full variable domain is DARVTQTPRHKVTEMGQEVTMRCQPILGHNTVFWYRQTMMQGLELLAYFRNRAPLDDSGMPKDRFSAEMPDATLATLKIQPSEPRDSAVYFCASGLVLTSGSFNEQFFGPGTRLTVL.

This chain connects TRBV2 to TRBJ2-2; D gene unclear. Germline CDR1 is SNHLY and CDR2 is FYNNEI. V was pared by 8 bases and J by 1 base, with 8 bases between. CDR3 size: 13 residues. In DNA, the CDR3 is TGTGCCAGCTCGGATCAGAACACCGGGGAGCTGTTTTTT. As protein: CASSDQNTGELFF.

J is TRBJ1-2 and V is TRBV10-3; D gene unclear. The length of the CDR3 is 13 residues. Germline V gene sequence: CDR1 ENHRY, CDR2 SYGVKD. Trimming left V 1 base short and J 0 bases short, with 3 bases between. This chain's CDR3 is CAISEYTNYGYTF. DNA of the CDR3: TGTGCCATCAGTGAGTACACTAACTATGGCTACACCTTC.

The gene calls are TRBV9 and TRBJ2-1; TRBD2 is a possible D gene (6 bases). The CDR3 loop spans 15 amino acids. Per germline, CDR1 SGDLS and CDR2 YYNGEE. V lost 4 bases and J 2 bases, leaving 13 bases between the germline ends. CDR3 DNA: TGTGCCAGCAGCACCTTAGCGGAAACCTACAATGAGCAGTTCTTC. Translation: CASSTLAETYNEQFF.